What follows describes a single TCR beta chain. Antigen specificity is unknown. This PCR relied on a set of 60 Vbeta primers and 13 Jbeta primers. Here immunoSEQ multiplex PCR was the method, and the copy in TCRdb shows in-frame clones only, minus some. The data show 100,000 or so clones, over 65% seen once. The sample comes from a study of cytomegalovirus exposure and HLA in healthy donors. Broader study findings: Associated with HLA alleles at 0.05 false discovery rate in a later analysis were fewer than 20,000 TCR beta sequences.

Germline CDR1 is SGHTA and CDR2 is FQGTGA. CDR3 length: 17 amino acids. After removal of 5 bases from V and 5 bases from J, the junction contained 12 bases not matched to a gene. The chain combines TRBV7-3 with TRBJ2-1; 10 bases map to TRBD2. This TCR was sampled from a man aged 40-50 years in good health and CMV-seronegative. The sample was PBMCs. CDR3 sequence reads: CASSKYLASGGDNEQFF. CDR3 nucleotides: TGTGCCAGCAGCAAATACCTGGCTAGCGGGGGAGACAATGAGCAGTTCTTC.